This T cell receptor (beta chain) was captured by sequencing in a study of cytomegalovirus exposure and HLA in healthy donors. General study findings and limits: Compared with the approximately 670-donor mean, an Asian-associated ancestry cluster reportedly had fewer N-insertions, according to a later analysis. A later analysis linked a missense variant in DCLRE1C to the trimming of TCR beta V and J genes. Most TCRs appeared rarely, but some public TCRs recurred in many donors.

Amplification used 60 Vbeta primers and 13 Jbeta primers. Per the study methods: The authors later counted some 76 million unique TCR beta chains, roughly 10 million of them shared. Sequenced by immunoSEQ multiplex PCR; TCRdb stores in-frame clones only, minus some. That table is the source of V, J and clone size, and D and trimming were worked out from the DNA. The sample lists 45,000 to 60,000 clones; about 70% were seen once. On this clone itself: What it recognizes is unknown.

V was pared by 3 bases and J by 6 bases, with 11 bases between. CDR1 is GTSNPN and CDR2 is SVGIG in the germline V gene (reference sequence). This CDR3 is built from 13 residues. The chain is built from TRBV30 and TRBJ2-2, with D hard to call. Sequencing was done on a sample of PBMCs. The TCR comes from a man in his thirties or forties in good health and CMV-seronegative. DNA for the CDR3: TGTGCCTGGAGCCAAGCCCGGTCCGGGGAGCTGTTTTTT. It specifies CAWSQARSGELFF.